The present T cell receptor beta chain was sequenced within a study of shared clonotypes between healthy human individuals. Profiled with immunoSEQ multiplex PCR; TCRdb holds only in-frame clones, not every one. This table has about 2.4 million clones, 90% to 95% appearing once. Each sample came from a Caucasian adult donor living in Nashville, Tennessee. This CDR3 contains 13 residues. The V and J ends lost 5 bases and 4 bases respectively, with 12 bases between them. Germline-derived CDR1 and CDR2 are MNHNY and SVGAGI (reference sequence). This receptor was taken from a man aged 18 to 30 in good health. Input material: naive CD4+ T cells sorted from blood. As for subset: CD45RA+ positively selected. The chain employs TRBV6-6 and TRBJ2-7; tentative D call: TRBD2 (5 bases). The CDR3 nucleotides read TGTGCCAGCAGTATCGGGATCGGATACGAGCAGTACTTC. This translates into CASSIGIGYEQYF.